The T cell receptor beta chain under discussion was sequenced for a study of response to subunit inactivated influenza vaccine. This clonotype appeared many times. The antigen is not known. Each CDR3 protein is one row after TCRdb ran MiXCR on the RT-PCR reads. The sample comprises around 570,000 distinct CDR3 sequences, approximately 7.6% of which are singletons, and over 10% rests with the top ten. This CDR3 has 13 residues. V trimming: 4 bases; J trimming: 10 bases; junction bases outside the gene matches: 4. CDR1 is SGHRS and CDR2 is YFSETQ in the germline V gene. Findings of the study overall: Few new T cells, the authors suggested, are recruited by each seasonal influenza vaccination.

This sequence was found in a man between 50 and 70 years old who received an inactivated influenza vaccine. V is TRBV5-1 and J is TRBJ2-1; 11 nucleotides line up with TRBD2. The sample here was PBMCs from blood, taken about 23 months after vaccination. CDR3 bases: TGCGCCAGCAGCCCGGGGACTAGCGGAGAGCAGTTCTTC. Its protein is CASSPGTSGEQFF.